This T cell receptor beta chain was captured by sequencing in a study of blood T cells in healthy people across ages. Per sample, extraction of total RNA gave at least 5.5 micrograms in every case. General study results and limits: Long-lived donors had more naive CD4+ cells and higher diversity than aged donors. Older age went with lower TCR beta diversity per million T cells, in a roughly linear way.

Combining a sample-barcoded 5' primer with a J-beta primer mix, a second PCR ran for roughly 6 to 12 cycles. Individual samples furnished no less than 3 million CDR3-containing paired-end reads apiece. TCRdb itself ran the 5' RACE reads through MiXCR, one entry per CDR3 protein. The sample shows more than 800,000 distinct CDR3 sequences, 25% to 30% of them seen only once. This clonotype occurred many times. Its target is not known. The germline V and J ends were trimmed by 4 bases and 7 bases, with 13 bases remaining between them. CDR3 length: 13 residues. The germline gives CDR1 MNHEY, CDR2 SMNVEV (reference sequence).

The TCR was taken from a woman of 80 years or more in good health. Sequencing input: blood. V gene TRBV27 combines with J gene TRBJ2-5, with D possibly matching TRBD1 (5 bases). The CDR3 region is CASSSAGIGTQYF. The CDR3 DNA follows: TGTGCCAGCAGTTCAGCAGGGATTGGGACCCAGTACTTC.